The clone carrying this T cell receptor (beta chain) was counted between two and nine times. The record originates from a study of blood T cell repertoires in COVID-19. Study in general: Nucleic acid was either cDNA or gDNA, and it came from T cells, B-cell-depleted T cells, or PBMCs.

TCRdb keeps only in-frame clones here, not all; method: immunoSEQ multiplex PCR. The sample comprises 150,000 to 200,000 clones, approximately 83% of which are singletons, and 7.5% to 10% rests with the top ten. Trimming shortened V by 5 bases and J by 5 bases, and 31 bases separated the two germline ends. CDR3 length: 19 amino acids. Germline-derived CDR1 and CDR2 are MDHEN and SYDVKM. The gene calls are TRBV28 and TRBJ2-7; TRBD2 is a possible D gene (6 bases). The sequenced material came from peripheral blood. The clonotype comes from a man aged 50-60 years with active or convalescent COVID-19. The CDR3 is CASSALGLGRHRPQDEQYF. DNA of the CDR3: TGTGCCAGCAGTGCCCTAGGGCTAGGGAGGCACCGGCCCCAGGACGAGCAGTACTTC.